One and the same sample provided the 29 T cell receptor beta chains below, sequenced in a study of vaccination and CD4 T cells after COVID-19. These receptors' antigens are unknown. Indicated treatment: roughly nine-day PBMC culture with coronavirus spike peptide pools or control peptides (ViraFEST assay). Cultured CD4+ T cells had their DNA profiled by the Oncomine TCR Beta short-read assay. Using its own MiXCR run on the PCR reads, TCRdb lists one record per CDR3 protein. The table records about 18,000 distinct CDR3 sequences, 45% to 60% of them present only once. The source was CD4+ T cells from blood, cultured in vitro, collected after SARS-CoV-2 vaccination. These receptors were obtained from a human donor who had recovered from COVID-19.

The genes are TRBV7-2 and TRBJ2-6, with TRBD1 identical over 9 bases. The V gene end was trimmed by 5 bases and the J gene end by 1 base; junction bases not matched to a gene: 6. From germline, CDR1 is SGHTA and CDR2 FQGNSA. This CDR3 spans 17 amino acids. Here the CDR3 reads CASSPPGQGSGANVLTF. In nucleotides, the CDR3 is TGTGCCAGCAGCCCTCCGGGACAGGGATCTGGGGCCAACGTCCTGACTTTC. Supplemented by reference TRBV7-2 and TRBJ2-6, the full variable domain reads GAGVSQSPSNKVTEKGKDVELRCDPISGHTALYWYRQSLGQGLEFLIYFQGNSAPDKSGLPSDRFSAERTGGSVSTLTIQRTQQEDSAVYLCASSPPGQGSGANVLTFGAGSRLTVL.

V usage is TRBV5-1 and J usage is TRBJ1-2, with 7 nucleotides matching TRBD1. V lost 5 bases to trimming and J lost 8 bases; unmatched junction nucleotides: 9. CDR3 length: 13 residues. Per germline, CDR1 SGHRS and CDR2 YFSETQ. The CDR3 DNA sequence: TGCGCCAGCAGTATAAGAACAGGGGAGGGCTACACCTTC. Protein: CASSIRTGEGYTF.

The sample holds a few counts of this clonotype. V gene TRBV20-1 combines with J gene TRBJ2-1, with 13 nucleotides matching TRBD2. Germline V lookup: CDR1 DFQATT, CDR2 SNEGSKA (reference sequence). This CDR3 has 16 residues. With 6 bases clipped from V and 0 bases from J, the junction kept 5 bases outside the gene matches. CDR3 DNA sequence: TGCAGTGCCGGGACTAGCGGGGTGAGCTCCTACAATGAGCAGTTCTTC. Residues: CSAGTSGVSSYNEQFF.

This clonotype was seen once. V is TRBV24-1 and J is TRBJ2-1; the D is unclear. This CDR3 is 15 amino acids long. V dropped 4 bases and J dropped 5 bases, with 14 bases sitting between them. Germline V lookup: CDR1 KGHDR, CDR2 SFDVKD. CDR3 sequence reads: CATSDDPGPNNEQFF. CDR3 nucleotides: TGTGCCACCAGTGACGACCCGGGCCCCAACAATGAGCAGTTCTTC.

The CDR3 loop reads CAIGETQYF. The CDR3 coding sequence is TGTGCCATCGGGGAGACCCAGTACTTC. The rearrangement joins TRBV7-2 to TRBJ2-5; D ambiguous. Trimming pared 10 bases from V and 5 bases from J, leaving 5 bases between. Germline values: CDR1 SGHTA, CDR2 FQGNSA. This CDR3 spans 9 amino acids.

This chain connects TRBV7-2 to TRBJ1-6, with D possibly being TRBD1 (6 bases). The CDR3 is 16 amino acids. The germline gives CDR1 SGHTA, CDR2 FQGNSA. V was pared by 1 base and J by 7 bases, with 14 bases between. CDR3 in DNA: TGTGCCAGCAGCTTAGTTGGCAGGGGACGCAATTCACCCCTCCACTTT. Translating gives CASSLVGRGRNSPLHF.

The V and J genes are TRBV7-9 and TRBJ2-5, with 11 bases matching TRBD2. CDR3 length: 15 residues. The germline V gene encodes CDR1 SEHNR and CDR2 FQNEAQ (reference sequence). The trim removed 11 bases at V and 5 bases at J, leaving 13 bases unmatched. The CDR3 loop reads CAAQGPSGGYETQYF. The CDR3 DNA follows: TGTGCCGCCCAGGGCCCTAGCGGGGGGTATGAGACCCAGTACTTC. Using reference TRBV7-9 and TRBJ2-5 for the parts outside the CDR3, the full variable domain is DTGVSQNPRHKITKRGQNVTFRCDPISEHNRLYWYRQTLGQGPEFLTYFQNEAQLEKSRLLSDRFSAERPKGSFSTLEIQRTEQGDSAMYLCAAQGPSGGYETQYFGPGTRLLVL.

This sequence joins TRBV7-9 and TRBJ2-5; TRBD2 matches 8 bases. After removal of 5 bases from V and 5 bases from J, the junction contained 13 bases not matched to a gene. Germline V gene sequence: CDR1 SEHNR, CDR2 FQNEAQ (reference sequence). The CDR3 consists of 16 residues. The CDR3 DNA is TGTGCCAGCAGCCCCCGGGTAGCGGGGCAAGGGGAGACCCAGTACTTC. Translation: CASSPRVAGQGETQYF.

This chain joins TRBV6-1 and TRBJ1-5, with D possibly being TRBD1 (6 bases). Germline CDR1 reads MNHNS; CDR2 reads SASEGT. With 6 bases removed from V and 2 bases from J, the gap between germline ends came to 17 bases. The CDR3 spans 16 residues. The CDR3 bases are TGTGCCAGCAGAGATACCCACAGGGCGGGCAATCAGCCCCAGCATTTT. Its protein is CASRDTHRAGNQPQHF.

This chain links TRBV20-1 with TRBJ2-7; 7 bases are a match to TRBD2. The CDR3 contains 14 residues. The germline gives CDR1 DFQATT, CDR2 SNEGSKA (reference sequence). The V gene end was trimmed by 6 bases and the J gene end by 1 base; junction bases not matched to a gene: 9. CDR3 bases: TGCAGTGCCCTGGGCGGGGGACCTTCCTACGAGCAGTACTTC. Its translation is CSALGGGPSYEQYF.

The chain combines TRBV11-3 with TRBJ1-1; the D is unclear. The germline V gene has CDR1 SGHNT and CDR2 YENEEA. This CDR3 has 15 amino acids. The V end lost 2 bases, the J end lost 6 bases, and 16 bases lay between the germline ends. In DNA, the CDR3 is TGTGCCAGCAGCTTACCGGGTCCATTTTCTGCTGAAGCTTTCTTT. Protein product: CASSLPGPFSAEAFF. Together with reference TRBV11-3 and TRBJ1-1, the CDR3 gives the full variable domain: EAGVVQSPRYKIIEKKQPVAFWCNPISGHNTLYWYLQNLGQGPELLIRYENEEAVDDSQLPKDRFSAERLKGVDSTLKIQPAELGDSAVYLCASSLPGPFSAEAFFGQGTRLTVV.

The rearrangement uses TRBV11-2 and TRBJ1-1; possible D gene TRBD1, 5 bases. Germline V CDR1 and CDR2: SGHAT, FQNNGV. V shed 1 base and J shed 0 bases, with 15 bases lying between them. The CDR3 totals 17 residues. As DNA, the CDR3 is TGTGCCAGCAGCTTAGGTGTGGGGGGTCGGTTGAACACTGAAGCTTTCTTT. Translation: CASSLGVGGRLNTEAFF.

The chain is built from TRBV5-4 and TRBJ2-2; D remains ambiguous. CDR1 SGHNT and CDR2 YYREEE come from the germline V gene (reference sequence). V lost 5 bases, J lost 2 bases, and 7 bases lay in between. The CDR3 consists of 13 residues. As DNA, the CDR3 is TGTGCCAGCAGGCTCGATAACACCGGGGAGCTGTTTTTT. This sequence encodes CASRLDNTGELFF.

This chain connects TRBV19 to TRBJ2-5, with a weak D call TRBD2 (6 bases). This CDR3 comprises 14 residues. CDR1 LNHDA and CDR2 SQIVND come from the germline V gene (reference sequence). Trimming pared 6 bases from V and 5 bases from J, leaving 16 bases between. CDR3 bases: TGTGCCAGTAGCAACACTATCCGGGGGGAGACCCAGTACTTC. This encodes CASSNTIRGETQYF. The whole variable domain, remainder taken from reference TRBV19 and TRBJ2-5, is DGGITQSPKYLFRKEGQNVTLSCEQNLNHDAMYWYRQDPGQGLRLIYYSQIVNDFQKGDIAEGYSVSREKKESFPLTVTSAQKNPTAFYLCASSNTIRGETQYFGPGTRLLVL.

The chain employs TRBV15 and TRBJ1-2; D possibly corresponds to TRBD1 (6 bases). There are 15 residues in the CDR3. Germline CDR1 and CDR2: LNHNV and YYDKDF (reference sequence). Trimming stripped 5 bases from V and 4 bases from J, with 17 bases between. CDR3 in amino acids: CATSPRGGPLYGYTF. In nucleotides, the CDR3 is TGTGCCACCAGCCCCCGGGGGGGGCCACTCTATGGCTACACCTTC.

The rearrangement uses TRBV7-9 and TRBJ2-7, with 9 bases lining up with TRBD2. The CDR3 is made up of 17 amino acids. CDR1 and CDR2 from the germline V gene are SEHNR and FQNEAQ (reference sequence). The J segment lost 5 bases and the V segment lost 6 bases, leaving 17 bases of the junction unmatched. In nucleotides, the CDR3 is TGTGCCAGCAGTCCCAAAATCGGCGGGGGGGCCGGTCACGAGCAGTACTTC. It specifies CASSPKIGGGAGHEQYF.

Only a few counts were recorded for this clonotype. The chain couples TRBV6-1 to TRBJ2-5; D is perhaps TRBD2 (5 bases). The CDR3 extends over 12 amino acids. Germline V CDR1 and CDR2: MNHNS, SASEGT. Deletions cut 6 bases from V and 4 bases from J, with 9 bases between. The CDR3 nucleotides read TGTGCCAGCAGCCGGACTGTAGAGACCCAGTACTTC. Its protein is CASSRTVETQYF.

The sample holds a few counts of this clonotype. The J gene is TRBJ1-2, the V gene TRBV6-4; D is uncertain. This CDR3 is built from 14 residues. Trimming took off 4 bases at V and 4 bases at J, with 13 bases between the two ends. The germline CDR1 and CDR2 sequences are MRHNA and SNTAGT. CDR3 coding DNA: TGTGCCAGCAGTGCCGCCGAGGGTGCCTATGGCTACACCTTC. Translated, it gives CASSAAEGAYGYTF.

This clonotype was counted between two and nine times. The chain is built from TRBV5-1 and TRBJ2-5; D may correspond to TRBD1 or TRBD2 (6 bases each). Trimming took 0 bases from V and 2 from J, leaving 11 bases between them. Germline CDR1 SGHRS, CDR2 YFSETQ. The CDR3 spans 15 residues. The CDR3 DNA is TGCGCCAGCAGCTTGGGGGGGGCGCGTCAAGAGACCCAGTACTTC. Translating gives CASSLGGARQETQYF.

This clonotype was picked up a small number of times. V is TRBV20-1 and J is TRBJ1-6; 8 bases are a match to TRBD1. CDR3 length: 16 residues. The germline gives CDR1 DFQATT, CDR2 SNEGSKA (reference sequence). V gave up 3 bases and J gave up 6 bases; unmatched junction bases: 10. Here the CDR3 DNA reads TGCAGTGCTAGCGCCCAGGGGGCAGTAGGTAATTCACCCCTCCACTTT. Amino acid sequence: CSASAQGAVGNSPLHF.

The chain has TRBV11-3 and TRBJ2-5; 9 nucleotides line up with TRBD2. Germline loops: CDR1 SGHNT, CDR2 YENEEA. The CDR3 length is 16 residues. Losses at the gene ends were 5 bases for V and 5 bases for J; bases not matched to a gene: 12. CDR3: CASSRGTSGPLETQYF. The DNA of the CDR3 is TGTGCCAGCAGCCGGGGAACTAGCGGGCCCCTCGAGACCCAGTACTTC.

The J gene is TRBJ2-2, the V gene TRBV27; D unclear. This CDR3 spans 13 amino acids. Germline CDR1 and CDR2: MNHEY and SMNVEV (reference sequence). The germline V and J ends were trimmed by 3 bases and 7 bases, with 9 bases remaining between them. CDR3 in DNA: TGTGCCAGCAGTTTTAACCAGGACGGGGAGCTGTTTTTT. Translated, it gives CASSFNQDGELFF.

The rearrangement uses TRBV6-5 and TRBJ1-4, with TRBD1 matching 12 bases. Per germline, CDR1 MNHEY and CDR2 SVGAGI. CDR3 size: 16 residues. J was trimmed by 6 bases and V by 2 bases; bases with no gene match: 4. CDR3 DNA sequence: TGTGCCAGCAGTTACGGGACAGGGGGCGGTTATGAAAAACTGTTTTTT. Protein product: CASSYGTGGGYEKLFF.

The J gene is TRBJ1-1, the V gene TRBV7-2; D not certain. CDR3 length: 13 amino acids. The germline V and J ends were trimmed by 4 bases and 7 bases, with 13 bases remaining between them. Germline CDR1 reads SGHTA; CDR2 reads FQGNSA. The CDR3 DNA reads TGTGCCAGCAGCTCCCTATACAGCTTTGAAGCTTTCTTT. It codes for CASSSLYSFEAFF.

This clonotype came up a few times. The chain is built from TRBV2 and TRBJ1-1, with TRBD1 as a possible D gene (6 bases). Germline CDR1 SNHLY, CDR2 FYNNEI. V shed 9 bases and J shed 1 base, with 9 bases lying between them. The CDR3 runs to 12 residues. The CDR3 loop reads CARKQGNTEAFF. The CDR3 region has the DNA TGTGCCAGAAAACAGGGGAACACTGAAGCTTTCTTT.

This sequence joins TRBV6-2 or TRBV6-3 and TRBJ1-2; D call uncertain. Germline CDR1 is MNHEY and CDR2 is SVGEGT. V was shortened by 4 bases and J by 10 bases, with 4 bases between the two germline ends. The CDR3 extends over 9 amino acids. The CDR3: CASSFPYTF. The CDR3 nucleotides read TGTGCCAGCAGTTTTCCCTACACCTTC.

This chain links TRBV6-5 with TRBJ2-5, with TRBD2 matching 10 bases. With V trimmed by 3 bases and J by 1 base, 5 bases remained unmatched. The CDR3 totals 16 residues. The germline CDR1 and CDR2 sequences are MNHEY and SVGAGI. The CDR3 spells CASSYGPSGGQETQYF. The CDR3 nucleotides are TGTGCCAGCAGTTATGGCCCTAGCGGGGGCCAAGAGACCCAGTACTTC.

This clonotype was detected a few times. The chain combines TRBV6-2 or TRBV6-3 with TRBJ1-5, with D possibly TRBD1 on 6 matching bases. The CDR3 totals 18 residues. Trimming left V 7 bases short and J 5 bases short, with 27 bases between. Germline CDR1 and CDR2: MNHEY and SVGEGT. For the CDR3, the DNA is TGTGCCAGCAACAATCCGGGACATCACGGCACCTCATATCAGCCCCAGCATTTT. This encodes CASNNPGHHGTSYQPQHF.

V is TRBV19 and J is TRBJ2-2; 8 nucleotides match TRBD1. The V gene's germline CDR1 is LNHDA and CDR2 SQIVND (reference sequence). J lost 6 bases, V lost 7 bases, and 7 bases had no gene match. The CDR3 sequence is 14 residues long. The CDR3 DNA is TGTGCCAGTAAGGGGCAGGGGGCGTCCGGGGAGCTGTTTTTT. It encodes CASKGQGASGELFF.